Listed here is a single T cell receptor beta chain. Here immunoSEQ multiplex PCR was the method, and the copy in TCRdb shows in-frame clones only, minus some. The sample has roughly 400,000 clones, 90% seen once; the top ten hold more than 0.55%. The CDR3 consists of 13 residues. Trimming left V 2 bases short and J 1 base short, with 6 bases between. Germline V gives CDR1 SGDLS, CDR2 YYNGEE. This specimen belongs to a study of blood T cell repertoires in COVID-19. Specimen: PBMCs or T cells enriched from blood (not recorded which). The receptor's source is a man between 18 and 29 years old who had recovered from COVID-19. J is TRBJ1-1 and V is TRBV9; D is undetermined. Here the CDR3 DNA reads TGTGCCAGCAGCGTTCGGTCGAACACTGAAGCTTTCTTT. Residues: CASSVRSNTEAFF.